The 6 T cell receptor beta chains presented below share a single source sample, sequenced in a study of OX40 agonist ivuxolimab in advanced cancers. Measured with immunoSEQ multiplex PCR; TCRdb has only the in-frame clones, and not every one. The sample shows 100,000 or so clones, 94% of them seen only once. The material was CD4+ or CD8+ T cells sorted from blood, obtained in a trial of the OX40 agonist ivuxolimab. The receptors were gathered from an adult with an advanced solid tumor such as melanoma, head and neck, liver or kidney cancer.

The CDR3 sequence: CASSWTGLGNQPQHF. For the CDR3, the DNA is TGTGCCAGCAGTTGGACAGGGCTCGGCAATCAGCCCCAGCATTTT. The V and J genes are TRBV27 and TRBJ1-5, with 8 bases matching TRBD1. The V gene's germline CDR1 is MNHEY and CDR2 SMNVEV (reference sequence). J gave up 2 bases and V 4 bases, and 4 bases lay outside the gene matches. The CDR3 length is 15 residues.

The CDR3 protein is CASSLWASGEHEQYF. The CDR3 DNA follows: TGTGCCAGCAGTTTATGGGCTAGCGGGGAACACGAGCAGTACTTC. The rearrangement uses TRBV28 and TRBJ2-7; 9 positions agree with TRBD2. The CDR3 runs 15 residues. The germline gives CDR1 MDHEN, CDR2 SYDVKM. After removal of 0 bases from V and 5 bases from J, the junction contained 5 bases not matched to a gene.

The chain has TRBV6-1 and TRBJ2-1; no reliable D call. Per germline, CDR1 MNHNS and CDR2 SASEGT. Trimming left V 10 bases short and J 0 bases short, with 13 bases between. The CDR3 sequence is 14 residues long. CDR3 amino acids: CATLGWGSYNEQFF. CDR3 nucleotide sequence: TGTGCCACCTTGGGGTGGGGCTCCTACAATGAGCAGTTCTTC.

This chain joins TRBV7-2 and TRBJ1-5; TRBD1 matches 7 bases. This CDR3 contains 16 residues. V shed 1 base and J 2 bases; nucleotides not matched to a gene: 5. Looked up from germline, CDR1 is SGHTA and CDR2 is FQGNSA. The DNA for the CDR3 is TGTGCCAGCAGCTTAGGGACAGGTAAGGGCAATCAGCCCCAGCATTTT. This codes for CASSLGTGKGNQPQHF.

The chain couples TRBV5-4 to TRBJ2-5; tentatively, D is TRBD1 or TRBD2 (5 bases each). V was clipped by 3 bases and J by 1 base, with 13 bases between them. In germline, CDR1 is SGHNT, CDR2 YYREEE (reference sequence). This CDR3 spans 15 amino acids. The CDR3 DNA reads TGTGCCAGCAGCTCGGGACCAAAACCCCAAGAGACCCAGTACTTC. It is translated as CASSSGPKPQETQYF.

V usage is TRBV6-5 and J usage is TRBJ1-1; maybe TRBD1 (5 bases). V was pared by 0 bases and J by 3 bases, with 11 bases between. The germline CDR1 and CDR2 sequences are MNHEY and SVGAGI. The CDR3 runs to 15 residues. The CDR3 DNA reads TGTGCCAGCAGTTACTCAGGGGCGCTGGACACTGAAGCTTTCTTT. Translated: CASSYSGALDTEAFF.